This TCR beta chain was retrieved from a study of blood T cells in healthy people across ages. This CDR3 has 17 residues. V dropped 0 bases and J dropped 1; count of bases not matched to a gene: 8. Germline loops: CDR1 GTSNPN, CDR2 SVGIG (reference sequence). The authors ran a second PCR of about 7 to 11 cycles using a sample-barcoded 5' primer and a J-beta primer mix. TCRdb reprocessed the 5' RACE reads via MiXCR and lists one record per CDR3 protein. The sample has approximately 360,000 distinct CDR3 sequences; approximately 51% are singletons. V and J are TRBV30 and TRBJ2-7; 11 bases are shared with TRBD2. Sequencing was performed on blood. This TCR derives from a man aged 55 to 70 in good health. The CDR3 sequence: CAWSVRTSGRFSYEQYF. The CDR3 region has the DNA TGTGCCTGGAGTGTAAGGACTAGCGGGCGTTTTTCCTACGAGCAGTACTTC.